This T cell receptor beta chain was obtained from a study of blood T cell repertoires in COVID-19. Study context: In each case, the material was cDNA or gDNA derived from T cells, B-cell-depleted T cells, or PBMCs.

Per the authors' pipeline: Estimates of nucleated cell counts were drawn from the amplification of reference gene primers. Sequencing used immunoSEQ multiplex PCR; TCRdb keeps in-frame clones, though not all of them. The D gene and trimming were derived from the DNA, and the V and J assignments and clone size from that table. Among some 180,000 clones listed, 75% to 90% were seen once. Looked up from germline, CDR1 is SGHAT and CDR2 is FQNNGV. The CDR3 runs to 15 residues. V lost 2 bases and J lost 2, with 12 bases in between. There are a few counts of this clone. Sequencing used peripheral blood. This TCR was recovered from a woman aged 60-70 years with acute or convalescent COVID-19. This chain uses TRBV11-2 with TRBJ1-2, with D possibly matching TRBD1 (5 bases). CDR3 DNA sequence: TGTGCCAGCAGCTTAAGGCCAGGGTGGAACTATGGCTACACCTTC. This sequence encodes CASSLRPGWNYGYTF.